A single sample is the source of the 6 T cell receptor beta chains below, sequenced in a study of T cells in tuberculosis. Sorting used thawed, overnight-rested PBMC stained with anti-CD3, a viability dye and GMM-loaded CD1B tetramer. The lipid loaded on the CD1B tetramers was C32 glucose monomycolate from Rhodococcus equi. Only in-frame clones appear in the TCRdb table, and some are missing; sequencing was by immunoSEQ multiplex PCR. The sample has around 50,000 clones, approximately 86% seen once; the top ten hold 21%. Sequencing was performed on CD1b-GMM tetramer-negative cells sorted from PBMCs. The receptor set was obtained from an adult woman with latent tuberculosis.

The chain is built from TRBV30 and TRBJ2-5; perhaps TRBD1 as D (6 bases). The germline V gene has CDR1 GTSNPN and CDR2 SVGIG (reference sequence). The CDR3 has 15 residues. Trimming removed 7 bases from V and 4 bases from J, with 22 bases in between. The CDR3 sequence: CAFDRFDYLSETQYF. The CDR3 DNA sequence: TGTGCCTTCGACAGGTTTGATTACCTCTCAGAGACCCAGTACTTC.

This clone turned up a few times. This chain connects TRBV19 to TRBJ1-4; the match to TRBD1 covers 7 bases. Trimming removed 5 bases from V and 7 bases from J; junction bases left unmatched: 13. The germline gives CDR1 LNHDA, CDR2 SQIVND (reference sequence). The CDR3 loop spans 16 amino acids. The CDR3 coding sequence is TGTGCCAGTAGTCCCGCAAGGGGGCGCGGAGGTGAAAAACTGTTTTTT. Its protein product is CASSPARGRGGEKLFF.

The chain employs TRBV5-6 and TRBJ1-5, with 10 bases fitting TRBD1. V shed 2 bases, J shed 1 base, and the junction held 3 bases outside the gene matches. The CDR3 consists of 16 residues. Germline V gene data show CDR1 as SGHDT and CDR2 as YYEEEE. CDR3 amino acids: CASSFGTGVSNQPQHF. The CDR3 region has the DNA TGTGCCAGCAGCTTCGGGACAGGGGTGAGCAATCAGCCCCAGCATTTT.

The V gene is TRBV12-5, the J gene TRBJ1-2; D is uncertain. The V gene lost 1 base and the J gene lost 5 bases, with 8 bases spanning the gap. The CDR3 sequence is 13 residues long. CDR1 LGHNT and CDR2 FRNRAP come from the germline V gene. The DNA of the CDR3 is TGTGCTAGTGGTTTGGAGACAATATATGGCTACACCTTC. This sequence encodes CASGLETIYGYTF.

DNA for the CDR3: TGTGCCTGGAGTTTGGTGACAGGGTATGGCTACACCTTC. Its protein product is CAWSLVTGYGYTF. This sequence joins TRBV30 and TRBJ1-2, with TRBD1 matching over 7 bases. J lost 5 bases, V lost 2 bases, and 5 bases had no gene match. Per the germline V gene, CDR1 is GTSNPN and CDR2 is SVGIG (reference sequence). The CDR3 has 13 amino acids.

The chain uses TRBV11-2 and TRBJ1-6; possibly TRBD1 for D (5 bases). This CDR3 is built from 18 residues. V lost 2 bases, J lost 0 bases, and 14 bases lay in between. Germline V gene sequence: CDR1 SGHAT, CDR2 FQNNGV. CDR3 loop: CASSLRGGGSSYNSPLHF. The CDR3 DNA reads as TGTGCCAGCAGCTTACGCGGGGGGGGGAGCTCCTATAATTCACCCCTCCACTTT.